Following are 24 T cell receptor beta chains from one sample sequenced in a study of blood T cells in healthy people across ages. Sample-barcoded 5' priming and a J-beta primer mix drove a second PCR of about 7 to 12 cycles. TCRdb recomputed calls from the 5' RACE reads with MiXCR, one row per CDR3 protein. The table includes under 1,100,000 distinct CDR3 sequences, about 23% detected once. These data were also filed under a second study, of T cells of mothers and their children.

The sample consisted of blood. The receptors were sampled from a girl aged 2-15 years in good health.

This clonotype was counted a few times. The chain employs TRBV3-1 and TRBJ2-3, with 9 nucleotides matching TRBD1. Germline loops: CDR1 LGHDT, CDR2 YNNKEL (reference sequence). V trimming: 4 bases; J trimming: 4 bases; junction bases outside the gene matches: 6. The length of the CDR3 is 15 residues. CDR3 sequence: CASSRRDREADTQYF. As DNA, the CDR3 is TGTGCCAGCAGCCGCCGGGACAGGGAAGCAGATACGCAGTATTTT.

The V and J genes are TRBV29-1 and TRBJ1-1, with 10 bases that match TRBD1. Trimming at V came to 4 bases and at J to 10 bases, leaving 0 bases not matched to a gene. Germline V lookup: CDR1 SQVTM, CDR2 ANQGSEA. This CDR3 comprises 10 residues. CDR3 nucleotides: TGCAGCGTTGGGGACAGGGGAGCTTTCTTT. This gives the protein CSVGDRGAFF.

The chain links TRBV7-2 to TRBJ2-7, with TRBD2 matching 9 bases. The V gene's germline CDR1 is SGHTA and CDR2 FQGNSA. This CDR3 is 15 amino acids long. V trimming: 5 bases; J trimming: 4 bases; junction bases outside the gene matches: 9. DNA for the CDR3: TGTGCCAGCAGCCACCGGGGGCTAGCGGGGTACGAGCAGTACTTC. Translated, it gives CASSHRGLAGYEQYF.

The V and J genes are TRBV24-1 and TRBJ1-5, with D uncertain. The CDR3 is made up of 13 amino acids. V was shortened by 5 bases and J by 5 bases, with 9 bases between the two germline ends. Looked up from germline, CDR1 is KGHDR and CDR2 is SFDVKD. The CDR3 reads CATSGRGDQPQHF. Written as DNA, the CDR3 is TGTGCCACCAGTGGACGAGGAGATCAGCCCCAGCATTTT.

This clonotype turned up a few times. The rearrangement uses TRBV20-1 and TRBJ2-5, with TRBD2 identical over 13 bases. The end of the DNA is better explained by TRBJ2-1, so the J call may be wrong. Germline values: CDR1 DFQATT, CDR2 SNEGSKA (reference sequence). The CDR3 extends over 17 amino acids. The DNA of the CDR3 is TGCAGTGCTCCTCCGGGGACTAGCGGGGAACCTTACAATGAGCAGTTCTTC. Its protein product is CSAPPGTSGEPYNEQFF.

This clonotype showed up just a few times. The rearrangement joins TRBV28 to TRBJ2-4; D is possibly TRBD1 or TRBD2 (5 bases each). The CDR3 contains 14 residues. Trimming removed 3 bases at V and 6 bases at J, with 12 bases between. Germline values: CDR1 MDHEN, CDR2 SYDVKM. This chain's CDR3 is CASSFRDGPNIQYF. The CDR3 coding sequence is TGTGCCAGCAGTTTTAGGGACGGACCAAACATTCAGTACTTC.

The chain has TRBV6-4 and TRBJ2-7; a weak D match, TRBD1 (6 bases). Germline V lookup: CDR1 MRHNA, CDR2 SNTAGT. This CDR3 comprises 13 residues. V was pared by 9 bases and J by 4 bases, with 16 bases between. This chain's CDR3 is CARGGTRIYEQYF. In nucleotides, the CDR3 is TGTGCCAGAGGTGGGACAAGAATTTACGAGCAGTACTTC.

V and J are TRBV4-3 and TRBJ1-3, with 9 bases that match TRBD1. The CDR3 consists of 19 residues. Trimming cost V 0 bases and J 7 bases; bases outside gene matches: 16. Germline V lookup: CDR1 LGHNA, CDR2 YSLEER. The CDR3 nucleotides are TGCGCCAGCAGCCAAGACGGAACGGCCCCAACAGGGGGCTTCAACACCATATATTTT. Its protein product is CASSQDGTAPTGGFNTIYF.

This clonotype was recorded a few times. V gene TRBV20-1 combines with J gene TRBJ2-7, with unresolved D. The ends were cut back, 6 bases at V and 3 bases at J, with 12 bases in the middle. Germline V lookup: CDR1 DFQATT, CDR2 SNEGSKA (reference sequence). The CDR3 loop spans 12 amino acids. CDR3 bases: TGCAGTGCCAGTATTGCGCACTACGAGCAGTACTTC. It translates to CSASIAHYEQYF.

This clonotype was picked up a small number of times. The J gene is TRBJ1-1, the V gene TRBV18, with TRBD1 matching over 9 bases. This CDR3 comprises 16 residues. The germline gives CDR1 KGHSH, CDR2 LQKENI. Trimming removed 4 bases from V and 7 bases from J; junction bases left unmatched: 13. The chain's CDR3 is CASSRGQGLTSHEAFF. In nucleotides, the CDR3 is TGTGCCAGCTCACGGGGACAGGGCCTTACAAGCCATGAAGCTTTCTTT.

With regard to this clonotype: At one end the junction does not follow the germline gene, possibly because of a read error. The V gene is TRBV10-2, the J gene TRBJ1-2; D ambiguous. Germline V CDR1 and CDR2: WSHSY, SAAADI. This CDR3 is built from 14 residues. In DNA form, the CDR3 reads TGCGCCAGCAGTGAGTCGAACAGTAACTCTGGCTACACCTTC. The encoded protein is CASSESNSNSGYTF.

The chain recombines TRBV28 with TRBJ1-6, with no clear D. The CDR3 runs 16 residues. V was pared by 2 bases and J by 0 bases, with 8 bases between. In germline, CDR1 is MDHEN, CDR2 SYDVKM. The CDR3 nucleotides read TGTGCCAGCAGTTTAAGCCTAAGCTCCTATAATTCACCCCTCCACTTT. Its translation: CASSLSLSSYNSPLHF. Variable domain in full (rest from reference TRBV28 and TRBJ1-6): DVKVTQSSRYLVKRTGEKVFLECVQDMDHENMFWYRQDPGLGLRLIYFSYDVKMKEKGDIPEGYSVSREKKERFSLILESASTNQTSMYLCASSLSLSSYNSPLHFGNGTRLTVT.

The chain links TRBV20-1 to TRBJ2-1, with 8 positions matching TRBD2. The germline CDR1 and CDR2 sequences are DFQATT and SNEGSKA (reference sequence). V trimming: 6 bases; J trimming: 5 bases; junction bases outside the gene matches: 9. This CDR3 is 14 amino acids long. CDR3 nucleotides: TGCAGTGCAGTGCGGGGGGACTTGAACAATGAGCAGTTCTTC. Residues: CSAVRGDLNNEQFF.

This chain joins TRBV5-1 and TRBJ2-7; a weak D match, TRBD2 (5 bases). With 2 bases removed from V and 2 bases from J, the gap between germline ends came to 14 bases. This CDR3 is built from 15 residues. Per the germline V gene, CDR1 is SGHRS and CDR2 is YFSETQ. Written as DNA, the CDR3 is TGCGCCAGCAGCTTATCGGCGGGCTCCGCCTACGAGCAGTACTTC. It encodes CASSLSAGSAYEQYF.

The chain is built from TRBV4-3 and TRBJ2-5, with a weak D call TRBD2 (6 bases). Germline lookup yields CDR1 LGHNA and CDR2 YSLEER. V lost 2 bases and J 6 bases, leaving 31 bases between the germline ends. CDR3 length: 20 residues. CDR3: CASSQLPPGRRSGDGQTQYF. The DNA for the CDR3 is TGCGCCAGCAGCCAACTACCCCCCGGCAGACGGTCGGGGGACGGGCAGACCCAGTACTTC.

This sequence joins TRBV18 and TRBJ2-5; D not resolved. Germline CDR1 and CDR2: KGHSH and LQKENI. Trimming cost V 3 bases and J 2 bases, with 7 bases left between them. The CDR3 runs 13 residues. The CDR3 reads CASSPQTQETQYF. The DNA of the CDR3 is TGTGCCAGCTCACCCCAAACACAAGAGACCCAGTACTTC.

The CDR3 nucleotides are TGTGCCAGCAGCATCGACTACACTATATACAATGAGCAGTTCTTC. Translated, it gives CASSIDYTIYNEQFF. The V call is TRBV5-5, the J call TRBJ2-1; D might be TRBD2 (5 bases). Germline values: CDR1 SGHKS, CDR2 YYEKEE (reference sequence). The V gene lost 4 bases and the J gene lost 4 bases, with 15 bases spanning the gap. The length of the CDR3 is 15 residues. The full variable domain, completed using reference TRBV5-5 and TRBJ2-1, is DAGVTQSPTHLIKTRGQQVTLRCSPISGHKSVSWYQQVLGQGPQFIFQYYEKEERGRGNFPDRFSARQFPNYSSELNVNALLLGDSALYLCASSIDYTIYNEQFFGPGTRLTVL.

The chain joins TRBV7-8 to TRBJ2-3, with 12 positions matching TRBD2. The CDR3 runs 15 residues. Germline V lookup: CDR1 SGHVS, CDR2 FQNEAQ. J lost 6 bases, V lost 4 bases, and 5 bases had no gene match. The CDR3 nucleotides are TGTGCCAGCAGCTCTAGCGGGGGGGCTCCGGATACGCAGTATTTT. Translation gives CASSSSGGAPDTQYF.

This clonotype appeared a few times. The V call is TRBV12-3 or TRBV12-4, the J call TRBJ2-1, with TRBD1 as a possible D gene (7 bases). The CDR3 length is 15 residues. Trimming removed 4 bases at V and 3 bases at J, with 13 bases between. The DNA for the CDR3 is TGTGCCAGCAGTTGGGGGGACAGTCTCTACAATGAGCAGTTCTTC. This gives the protein CASSWGDSLYNEQFF.

In this sample, this clonotype turned up a few times. The rearrangement joins TRBV7-9 to TRBJ2-1; tentatively, D is TRBD1 (6 bases). The J call may not be correct, given that the DNA end is closer to TRBJ2-7. Germline V gives CDR1 SEHNR, CDR2 FQNEAQ (reference sequence). The CDR3 is 16 residues long. The CDR3 DNA reads as TGTGCCAGCAGCCCCCTCCTGGGGGACAAGGCCTACGAGCAGTACTTC. Protein: CASSPLLGDKAYEQYF.

V is TRBV14 and J is TRBJ2-5, with a tentative D call TRBD1 (5 bases). The germline V gene has CDR1 SGHDN and CDR2 FVKESK. V lost 4 bases to trimming and J lost 2 bases, with 14 bases between them. This CDR3 has 15 amino acids. The CDR3 here is CASSPEGVRQETQYF. The DNA for the CDR3 is TGTGCCAGCAGCCCTGAAGGGGTTAGACAAGAGACCCAGTACTTC.

The rearrangement links TRBV12-3 or TRBV12-4 to TRBJ2-1; 10 positions match TRBD2. V was pared by 4 bases and J by 1 base, with 10 bases of the junction left unmatched. The CDR3 loop spans 18 amino acids. The CDR3 reads CASSYWIQRGGSYNEQFF. Written as DNA, the CDR3 is TGTGCCAGCAGTTATTGGATCCAGCGGGGGGGGTCCTACAATGAGCAGTTCTTC.

This clonotype has a single count. The J gene is TRBJ1-1, the V gene TRBV19; no reliable D call. Germline V gene sequence: CDR1 LNHDA, CDR2 SQIVND (reference sequence). The V end lost 7 bases, the J end lost 8 bases, and 17 bases lay between the germline ends. The CDR3 has 13 residues. The DNA for the CDR3 is TGTGCCAGTAACCCCGGGCACGTAGGGGAAGCTTTCTTT. Amino acid sequence: CASNPGHVGEAFF.

This clonotype was detected a few times. The chain links TRBV29-1 to TRBJ2-7, with D tentatively TRBD2 (6 bases). This CDR3 is built from 13 residues. V was trimmed by 6 bases and J by 4 bases, leaving 16 bases between them. Germline V gives CDR1 SQVTM, CDR2 ANQGSEA. The CDR3 coding sequence is TGCAGCGTCGTCCTGCGGGATCTTTACGAGCAGTACTTC. This sequence encodes CSVVLRDLYEQYF.